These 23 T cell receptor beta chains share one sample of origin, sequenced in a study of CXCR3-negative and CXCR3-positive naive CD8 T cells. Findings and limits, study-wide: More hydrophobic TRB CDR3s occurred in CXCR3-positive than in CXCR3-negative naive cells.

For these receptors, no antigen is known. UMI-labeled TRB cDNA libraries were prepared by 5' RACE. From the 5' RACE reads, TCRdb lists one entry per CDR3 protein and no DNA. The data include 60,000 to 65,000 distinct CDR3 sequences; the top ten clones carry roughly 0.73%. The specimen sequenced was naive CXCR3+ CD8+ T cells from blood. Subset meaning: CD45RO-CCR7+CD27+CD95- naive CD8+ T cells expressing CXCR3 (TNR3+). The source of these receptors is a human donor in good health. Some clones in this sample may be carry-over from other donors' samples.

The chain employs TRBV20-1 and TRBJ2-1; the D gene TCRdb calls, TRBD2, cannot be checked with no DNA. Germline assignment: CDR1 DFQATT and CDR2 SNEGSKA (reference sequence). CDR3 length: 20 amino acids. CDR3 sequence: CSARDLKRLPWVVSYNEQFF.

The CDR3 is CASSVGGSNSYEQYF. The chain couples TRBV9 to TRBJ2-7; TCRdb lists TRBD2, though no DNA is available to test this call. Per the germline V gene, CDR1 is SGDLS and CDR2 is YYNGEE. There are 15 residues in the CDR3.

CDR3 residues: CATSPRTGASYSNQPQHF. This rearrangement joins TRBV15 to TRBJ1-5; TCRdb's D call, TRBD1, is unchecked because there is no DNA. The germline V gene has CDR1 LNHNV and CDR2 YYDKDF (reference sequence). The CDR3 extends over 18 amino acids. The full variable domain, completed using reference TRBV15 and TRBJ1-5, is DAMVIQNPRYQVTQFGKPVTLSCSQTLNHNVMYWYQQKSSQAPKLLFHYYDKDFNNEADTPDNFQSRRPNTSFCFLDIRSPGLGDTAMYLCATSPRTGASYSNQPQHFGDGTRLSIL.

The CDR3 loop reads CSVVLTGVQETQYF. The V and J genes are TRBV29-1 and TRBJ2-5; the D call of TRBD1 rests on TCRdb alone, since no DNA is present to check it. This CDR3 is 14 amino acids long. Germline V gene data show CDR1 as SQVTM and CDR2 as ANQGSEA.

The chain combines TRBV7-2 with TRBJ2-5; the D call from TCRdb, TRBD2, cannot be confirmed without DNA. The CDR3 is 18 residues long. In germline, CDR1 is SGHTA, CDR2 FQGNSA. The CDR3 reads CASSSKGLGLLPTVSQYF. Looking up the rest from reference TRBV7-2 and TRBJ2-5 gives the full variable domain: GAGVSQSPSNKVTEKGKDVELRCDPISGHTALYWYRQSLGQGLEFLIYFQGNSAPDKSGLPSDRFSAERTGGSVSTLTIQRTQQEDSAVYLCASSSKGLGLLPTVSQYFGPGTRLLVL.

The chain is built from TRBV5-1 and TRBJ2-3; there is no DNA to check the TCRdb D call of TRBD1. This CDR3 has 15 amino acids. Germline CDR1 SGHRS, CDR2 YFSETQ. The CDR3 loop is CASSYDRGDTDTQYF.

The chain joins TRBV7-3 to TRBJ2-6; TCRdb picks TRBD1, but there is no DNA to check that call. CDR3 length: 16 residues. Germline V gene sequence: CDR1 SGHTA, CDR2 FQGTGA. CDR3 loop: CASGTGHPSGANVLTF.

The CDR3 sequence is CASTPGRGDYTGELFF. The genes are TRBV6-5 and TRBJ2-2; TCRdb gives TRBD2 as the D gene, but with no DNA this cannot be confirmed. The CDR3 is 16 amino acids. Germline loops: CDR1 MNHEY, CDR2 SVGAGI.

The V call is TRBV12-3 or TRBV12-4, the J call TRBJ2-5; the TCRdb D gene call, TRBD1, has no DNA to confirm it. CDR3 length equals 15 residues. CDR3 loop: CASSSTGSGQETQYF.

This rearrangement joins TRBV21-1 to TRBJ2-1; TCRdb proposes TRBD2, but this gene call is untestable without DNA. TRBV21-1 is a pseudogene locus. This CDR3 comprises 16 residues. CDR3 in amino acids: CASSKVRKGAYNEQFF.

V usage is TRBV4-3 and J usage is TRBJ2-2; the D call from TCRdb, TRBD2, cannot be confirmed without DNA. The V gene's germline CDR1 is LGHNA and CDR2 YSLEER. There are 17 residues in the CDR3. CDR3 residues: CASSQDGSGAITGELFF.

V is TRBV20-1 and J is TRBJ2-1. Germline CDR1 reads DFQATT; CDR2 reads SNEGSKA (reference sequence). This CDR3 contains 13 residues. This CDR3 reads CSARGSWDNEQFF.

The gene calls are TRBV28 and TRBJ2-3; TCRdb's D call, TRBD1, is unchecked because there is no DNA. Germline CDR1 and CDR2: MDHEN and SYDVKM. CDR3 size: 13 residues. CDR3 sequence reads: CAGGVTPTDTQYF. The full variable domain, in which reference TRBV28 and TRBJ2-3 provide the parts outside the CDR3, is DVKVTQSSRYLVKRTGEKVFLECVQDMDHENMFWYRQDPGLGLRLIYFSYDVKMKEKGDIPEGYSVSREKKERFSLILESASTNQTSMYLCAGGVTPTDTQYFGPGTRLTVL.

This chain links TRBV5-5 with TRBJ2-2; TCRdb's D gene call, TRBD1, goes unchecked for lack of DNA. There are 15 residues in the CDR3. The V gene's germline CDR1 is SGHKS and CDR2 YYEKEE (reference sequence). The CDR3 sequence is CASSRDIAEAGELFF.

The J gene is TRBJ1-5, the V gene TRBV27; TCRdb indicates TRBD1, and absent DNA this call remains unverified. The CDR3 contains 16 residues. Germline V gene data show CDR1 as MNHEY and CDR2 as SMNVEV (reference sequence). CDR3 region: CASSPRTGDSNQPQHF.

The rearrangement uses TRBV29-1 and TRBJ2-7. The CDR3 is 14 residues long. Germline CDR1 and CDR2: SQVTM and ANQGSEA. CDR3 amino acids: CSVEGWQGYYEQYF.

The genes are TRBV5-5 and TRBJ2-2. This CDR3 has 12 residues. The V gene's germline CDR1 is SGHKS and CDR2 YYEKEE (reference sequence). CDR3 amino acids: CASSPLYGELFF.

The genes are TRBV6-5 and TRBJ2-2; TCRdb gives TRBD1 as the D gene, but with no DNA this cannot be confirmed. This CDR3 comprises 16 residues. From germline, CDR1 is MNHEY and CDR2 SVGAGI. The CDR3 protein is CASSYRGQTNTGELFF.

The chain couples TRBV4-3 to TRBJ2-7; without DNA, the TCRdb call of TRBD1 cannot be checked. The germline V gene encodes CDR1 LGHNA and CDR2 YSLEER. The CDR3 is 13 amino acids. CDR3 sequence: CASSGRRGDEQYF.

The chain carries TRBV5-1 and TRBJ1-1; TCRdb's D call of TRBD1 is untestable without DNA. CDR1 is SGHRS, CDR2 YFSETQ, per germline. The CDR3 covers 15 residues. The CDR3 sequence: CASSNPQVSNTEAFF.

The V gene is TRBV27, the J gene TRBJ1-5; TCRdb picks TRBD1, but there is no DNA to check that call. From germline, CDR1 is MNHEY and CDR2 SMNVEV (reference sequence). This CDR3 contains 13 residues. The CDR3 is CASSLSGGQPQHF.

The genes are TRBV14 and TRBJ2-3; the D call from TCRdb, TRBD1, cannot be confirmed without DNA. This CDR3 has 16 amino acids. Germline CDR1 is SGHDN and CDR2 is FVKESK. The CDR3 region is CASSQEWTGGSDTQYF.

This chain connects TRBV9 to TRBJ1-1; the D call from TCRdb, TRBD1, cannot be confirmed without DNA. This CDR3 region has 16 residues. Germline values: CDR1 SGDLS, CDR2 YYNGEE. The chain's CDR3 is CASSTSLTGTNTEAFF.